Listed below are T cell receptor beta chains from one sample, sequenced in a study of Graves' ophthalmopathy and Graves' hyperthyroidism. Each CDR3 protein is one row after TCRdb ran MiXCR on the multiplex PCR reads. The sample has 400,000 to 450,000 distinct CDR3 sequences, 20% to 25% seen once. Sequenced sample: peripheral blood. These receptor sequences come from a woman younger than 30 with stable Graves' hyperthyroidism. Each CDR3 is given with its conserved first and last residue. Fields, in order: CDR3 DNA, CDR3 protein, clone size, D gene, J gene, V gene. The D gene is left open where the match is weak. The size of a clone is reported for some rows only, either as once, few or many, or as a class for expanded clones.

cdr3_nt: TGTGCCAGCAGTGAACCTTCCCCTTCGGGGACTGAAGCTCTCTTT
cdr3_aa: CASSEPSPSGTEALF
clone_size: -
d_call: -
j_call: TRBJ1-1
v_call: TRBV2

cdr3_nt: TGTGCCAGCAATACCATAGGGGCGGGGGAGCAGTACTTC
cdr3_aa: CASNTIGAGEQYF
clone_size: many
d_call: -
j_call: TRBJ2-7
v_call: TRBV6-1

cdr3_nt: TGTGCCTGGAGACAGGGGGGAGACACTGAAGCTTTCTTT
cdr3_aa: CAWRQGGDTEAFF
clone_size: many
d_call: TRBD1
j_call: TRBJ1-1
v_call: TRBV30

cdr3_nt: TGTGCCAGCAGCAGACCCTCCCGGGCCGAGCAGTACTTC
cdr3_aa: CASSRPSRAEQYF
clone_size: -
d_call: -
j_call: TRBJ2-7
v_call: TRBV3-1

cdr3_nt: TGCGCCAGCAGCTTGGCAGGGAAAAAGTCTAACTATGGCTACACCTTC
cdr3_aa: CASSLAGKKSNYGYTF
clone_size: -
d_call: -
j_call: TRBJ1-2
v_call: TRBV5-1

cdr3_nt: TGCAGTGCTAGAGCCCAGACAGGGAACACTGAAGCTTTCTTT
cdr3_aa: CSARAQTGNTEAFF
clone_size: many
d_call: -
j_call: TRBJ1-1
v_call: TRBV20-1

cdr3_nt: TGTGCCAGCAGTTTAACCCCCTCCGCTATGAACTATGGCTACACCTTC
cdr3_aa: CASSLTPSAMNYGYTF
clone_size: many
d_call: -
j_call: TRBJ1-2
v_call: TRBV12-3/TRBV12-4

cdr3_nt: TGTGCCAGCAGCCCCTCGGGAGGACTGGGCTACACCTTC
cdr3_aa: CASSPSGGLGYTF
clone_size: many
d_call: -
j_call: TRBJ1-2
v_call: TRBV12-3/TRBV12-4

cdr3_nt: TGCGCCAGCAGCCAAGAATACCCAGGTGGGTCCTACGAGCAGTACTTC
cdr3_aa: CASSQEYPGGSYEQYF
clone_size: few
d_call: -
j_call: TRBJ2-7
v_call: TRBV4-1

cdr3_nt: TGTGCTAGTGGTTTGGAGGACAGAGCATATGGCACTGAAGCTTTCTTT
cdr3_aa: CASGLEDRAYGTEAFF
clone_size: many
d_call: -
j_call: TRBJ1-1
v_call: TRBV12-5

cdr3_nt: TGCGCCAGCAGCTTGATGGCAGGGCGTGGGATCAATGGCTACACCTTC
cdr3_aa: CASSLMAGRGINGYTF
clone_size: many
d_call: -
j_call: TRBJ1-2
v_call: TRBV5-1

cdr3_nt: TGTGCCAGCAGTTTTAGGGGACAGGGAGGTCGGACTGAAGCTTTCTTT
cdr3_aa: CASSFRGQGGRTEAFF
clone_size: many
d_call: TRBD1
j_call: TRBJ1-1
v_call: TRBV28

cdr3_nt: TGTGCCAGCAGCTTAGCCCCATATGGGGGGTACGAGCAGTACTTC
cdr3_aa: CASSLAPYGGYEQYF
clone_size: many
d_call: -
j_call: TRBJ2-7
v_call: TRBV7-2

cdr3_nt: TGCAGTGCTAGAGATTTAACTAGCGGGAGGTGGGGTGACGAGCAGTACTTC
cdr3_aa: CSARDLTSGRWGDEQYF
clone_size: many
d_call: TRBD2
j_call: TRBJ2-7
v_call: TRBV20-1

cdr3_nt: TGTGCCAGCAGTGCTCTGGGACAGGGGACGGACTATGGCTACACCTTC
cdr3_aa: CASSALGQGTDYGYTF
clone_size: -
d_call: TRBD1
j_call: TRBJ1-2
v_call: TRBV25-1

cdr3_nt: TGTGCCACCAGCAGAGAGGGACAGGGGATGGCCAAAAACATTCAGTACTTC
cdr3_aa: CATSREGQGMAKNIQYF
clone_size: many
d_call: TRBD1
j_call: TRBJ2-4
v_call: TRBV15

cdr3_nt: TGTGCCACCAGTGACGCGAGCAAGGGGCCTAGGGAGACCCAGTACTTC
cdr3_aa: CATSDASKGPRETQYF
clone_size: many
d_call: -
j_call: TRBJ2-5
v_call: TRBV24-1

cdr3_nt: TGTGCCAGCAGTGACAGTGGCGGGTCTAATCAGCCCCAGCATTTT
cdr3_aa: CASSDSGGSNQPQHF
clone_size: many
d_call: -
j_call: TRBJ1-5
v_call: TRBV6-1

cdr3_nt: TGTGCCAGCAGCGGGACTAACCCGTACGAGCAGTACTTC
cdr3_aa: CASSGTNPYEQYF
clone_size: many
d_call: -
j_call: TRBJ2-7
v_call: TRBV9

cdr3_nt: TGTGCCAGCAGCTACCTTGGTTACCATACCGGGGAGCTGTTTTTT
cdr3_aa: CASSYLGYHTGELFF
clone_size: many
d_call: -
j_call: TRBJ2-2
v_call: TRBV6-5

cdr3_nt: TGTGCCAGCAGTTTAAATGACAGGGTTCAAGCCAAAAACATTCAGTACTTC
cdr3_aa: CASSLNDRVQAKNIQYF
clone_size: many
d_call: TRBD1
j_call: TRBJ2-4
v_call: TRBV28

cdr3_nt: TGTGCCAGCAGCATAGCGGGAGGGAACATTCAGTACTTC
cdr3_aa: CASSIAGGNIQYF
clone_size: many
d_call: TRBD2
j_call: TRBJ2-4
v_call: TRBV14

cdr3_nt: TGTGCCACCAGGAGAGCCGGCAGGGCTAACACTGAAGCTTTCTTT
cdr3_aa: CATRRAGRANTEAFF
clone_size: -
d_call: -
j_call: TRBJ1-1
v_call: TRBV15

cdr3_nt: TGCGCCAGCAGCCCAGGGACTCTGGGGACCGGGGAGCTGTTTTTT
cdr3_aa: CASSPGTLGTGELFF
clone_size: many
d_call: -
j_call: TRBJ2-2
v_call: TRBV5-1

cdr3_nt: TGTGCCAGCAGGCCGGGACTTGGTGTTGCCGGGGAGCTGTTTTTT
cdr3_aa: CASRPGLGVAGELFF
clone_size: many
d_call: -
j_call: TRBJ2-2
v_call: TRBV28

cdr3_nt: TGTGCCAGCAGTTCACCGGCGATCGGGCGCAATCAGCCCCAGCATTTT
cdr3_aa: CASSSPAIGRNQPQHF
clone_size: -
d_call: -
j_call: TRBJ1-5
v_call: TRBV12-3/TRBV12-4

cdr3_nt: TGTGCCAGCAGCTTAGTAGGGAACTACGAGCAGTACTTC
cdr3_aa: CASSLVGNYEQYF
clone_size: -
d_call: -
j_call: TRBJ2-7
v_call: TRBV7-9

cdr3_nt: TGCGCCAGCAGGAAAGAAACACCTGAAGCTTTCTTT
cdr3_aa: CASRKETPEAFF
clone_size: many
d_call: -
j_call: TRBJ1-1
v_call: TRBV5-1

cdr3_nt: TGTGCCAGCAAATCGGGACATAGTCTCATCGGGGAGCTGTTTTTT
cdr3_aa: CASKSGHSLIGELFF
clone_size: many
d_call: -
j_call: TRBJ2-2
v_call: TRBV28

cdr3_nt: TGTGCCAGCAGCCGCGGGACAGGGGGCGAGTGGGAGACCCAGTACTTC
cdr3_aa: CASSRGTGGEWETQYF
clone_size: many
d_call: TRBD1
j_call: TRBJ2-5
v_call: TRBV7-6

cdr3_nt: TGTGCCAGCAGTGCGGTTGGACAGTACGAGCAGTACTTC
cdr3_aa: CASSAVGQYEQYF
clone_size: few
d_call: -
j_call: TRBJ2-7
v_call: TRBV6-1

cdr3_nt: TGTGCCAGCAGCTCCCTCCTCAGACAGGGGTCTAATGGCTACACCTTC
cdr3_aa: CASSSLLRQGSNGYTF
clone_size: many
d_call: TRBD1
j_call: TRBJ1-2
v_call: TRBV5-4

cdr3_nt: TGTGCCAGCACCAAGGGCGACACCGGGGAGCTGTTTTTT
cdr3_aa: CASTKGDTGELFF
clone_size: many
d_call: -
j_call: TRBJ2-2
v_call: TRBV7-9

cdr3_nt: TGTGCCAGCAGTGTAAGACTAGCGGGAGCGGGGGAGACCCAGTACTTC
cdr3_aa: CASSVRLAGAGETQYF
clone_size: many
d_call: TRBD2
j_call: TRBJ2-5
v_call: TRBV27

cdr3_nt: TGTGCCAGCAGCAGACTAGCGGGGGCGTCCTACGAGCAGTACTTC
cdr3_aa: CASSRLAGASYEQYF
clone_size: many
d_call: TRBD2
j_call: TRBJ2-7
v_call: TRBV11-1

cdr3_nt: TGTGCCAGCAGCACCTTTATAGCGGGAGCAGAGACCCAGTACTTC
cdr3_aa: CASSTFIAGAETQYF
clone_size: many
d_call: TRBD2
j_call: TRBJ2-5
v_call: TRBV2

cdr3_nt: TGTGCCAGCAGTTCCGGGAAACGACTAGCGGGCTATACCTACGAGCAGTACTTC
cdr3_aa: CASSSGKRLAGYTYEQYF
clone_size: -
d_call: TRBD2
j_call: TRBJ2-7
v_call: TRBV28

cdr3_nt: TGTGCCAGCATCCAATGGGCCGGGGAGCTGTTTTTT
cdr3_aa: CASIQWAGELFF
clone_size: few
d_call: -
j_call: TRBJ2-2
v_call: TRBV2

cdr3_nt: TGCGCCAGCTTCGGGAGTGAGAACGAGCAGTACTTC
cdr3_aa: CASFGSENEQYF
clone_size: -
d_call: -
j_call: TRBJ2-7
v_call: TRBV10-1

cdr3_nt: TGCGCCAGCAGCTTGGAGACAGGGAACTATGGCTACACCTTC
cdr3_aa: CASSLETGNYGYTF
clone_size: many
d_call: TRBD1
j_call: TRBJ1-2
v_call: TRBV5-1

cdr3_nt: TGTGCCAGCAGCCCCCCGACAGGGCAGCCCCAGCATTTT
cdr3_aa: CASSPPTGQPQHF
clone_size: few
d_call: TRBD1
j_call: TRBJ1-5
v_call: TRBV3-1

cdr3_nt: TGTGCCAGCAGCTTAGGTTCTTGGGAGGGGAACACCGGGGAGCTGTTTTTT
cdr3_aa: CASSLGSWEGNTGELFF
clone_size: -
d_call: TRBD2
j_call: TRBJ2-2
v_call: TRBV11-1

cdr3_nt: TGTGCCAGCAGCTCCCCCCCTTGGACTAGCGGGGTAATCTTC
cdr3_aa: CASSSPPWTSGVIF
clone_size: many
d_call: TRBD2
j_call: TRBJ2-7
v_call: TRBV5-6

cdr3_nt: TGTGCCAGCAGCCGAGACGGGGGACTAGCCAAAAACATTCAGTACTTC
cdr3_aa: CASSRDGGLAKNIQYF
clone_size: -
d_call: -
j_call: TRBJ2-4
v_call: TRBV7-2

cdr3_nt: TGTGCCAGCTCAACTGCGGTTTTGGGGACCCAGTACTTC
cdr3_aa: CASSTAVLGTQYF
clone_size: few
d_call: -
j_call: TRBJ2-5
v_call: TRBV18

cdr3_nt: TGTGCCAGCAGCGCAAGGACAGAAAACACTGGCTACACCTTC
cdr3_aa: CASSARTENTGYTF
clone_size: many
d_call: -
j_call: TRBJ1-2
v_call: TRBV28

cdr3_nt: TGCAGCGTACGGGACAGGCGTAACTATGGCTACACCTTC
cdr3_aa: CSVRDRRNYGYTF
clone_size: many
d_call: TRBD1
j_call: TRBJ1-2
v_call: TRBV29-1

cdr3_nt: TGTGCCAGCAGTTGGACTGTAGCCAAAAACATTCAGTACTTC
cdr3_aa: CASSWTVAKNIQYF
clone_size: many
d_call: -
j_call: TRBJ2-4
v_call: TRBV12-3/TRBV12-4

cdr3_nt: TGTGCCAGCAGTGGGACAGCACCTCACCATGGCTACACCTTC
cdr3_aa: CASSGTAPHHGYTF
clone_size: many
d_call: -
j_call: TRBJ1-2
v_call: TRBV6-1

cdr3_nt: TGTGCCAGCAGTTACCTGGGTAGCGGTCCGTACGAGCAGTACTTC
cdr3_aa: CASSYLGSGPYEQYF
clone_size: many
d_call: -
j_call: TRBJ2-7
v_call: TRBV6-5

cdr3_nt: TGTGCCAGCAGTGAATTTGGGGGGATTAGGACTGAAGCTTTCTTT
cdr3_aa: CASSEFGGIRTEAFF
clone_size: few
d_call: -
j_call: TRBJ1-1
v_call: TRBV6-1

cdr3_nt: TGTGCCAGCAGTCGGACAGGGGGCGGTGAGACCCAGTACTTC
cdr3_aa: CASSRTGGGETQYF
clone_size: many
d_call: TRBD1
j_call: TRBJ2-5
v_call: TRBV6-1

cdr3_nt: TGTGCCAGCAGTTTATTTGGACAGGGGGCCTACGAGCAGTACTTC
cdr3_aa: CASSLFGQGAYEQYF
clone_size: many
d_call: TRBD1
j_call: TRBJ2-7
v_call: TRBV27

cdr3_nt: TGCAGTGCTAGCGACAGGGGGCCCGGAGGTTGGTACGAGCAGTACTTC
cdr3_aa: CSASDRGPGGWYEQYF
clone_size: -
d_call: TRBD1
j_call: TRBJ2-7
v_call: TRBV20-1

cdr3_nt: TGTGCCAGCAGTTTAGAGGAGACAGGGTTTATGTCCCTTCTTAACACTGAAGCTTTCTTT
cdr3_aa: CASSLEETGFMSLLNTEAFF
clone_size: few
d_call: TRBD1
j_call: TRBJ1-1
v_call: TRBV12-3/TRBV12-4